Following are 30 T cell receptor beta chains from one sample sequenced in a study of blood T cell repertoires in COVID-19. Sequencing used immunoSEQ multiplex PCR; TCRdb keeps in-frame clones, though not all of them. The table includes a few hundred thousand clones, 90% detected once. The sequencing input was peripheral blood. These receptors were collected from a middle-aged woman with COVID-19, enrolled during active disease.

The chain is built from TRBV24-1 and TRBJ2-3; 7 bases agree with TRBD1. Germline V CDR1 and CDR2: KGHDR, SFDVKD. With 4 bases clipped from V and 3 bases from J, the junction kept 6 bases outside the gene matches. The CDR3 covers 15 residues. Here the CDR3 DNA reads TGTGCCACCAGTGAGCCGACAGGGTTGACAGATACGCAGTATTTT. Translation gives CATSEPTGLTDTQYF.

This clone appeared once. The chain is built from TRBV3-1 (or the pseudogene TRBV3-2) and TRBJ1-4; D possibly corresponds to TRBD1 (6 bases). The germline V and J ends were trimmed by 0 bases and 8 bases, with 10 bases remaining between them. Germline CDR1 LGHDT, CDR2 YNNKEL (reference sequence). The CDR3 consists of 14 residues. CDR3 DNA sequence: TGTGCCAGCAGCCAAGAGAACCAGGGGGAAAAACTGTTTTTT. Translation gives CASSQENQGEKLFF.

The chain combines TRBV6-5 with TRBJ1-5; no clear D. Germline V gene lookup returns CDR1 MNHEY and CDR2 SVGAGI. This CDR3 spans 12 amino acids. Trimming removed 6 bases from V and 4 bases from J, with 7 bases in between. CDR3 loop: CASRTGNQPQHF. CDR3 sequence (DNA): TGTGCCAGCAGGACTGGGAATCAGCCCCAGCATTTT.

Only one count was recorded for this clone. This CDR3 reads CASSLAGKGRETQYF. The CDR3 DNA is TGTGCCAGCAGCTTAGCCGGAAAGGGGCGAGAGACCCAGTACTTC. The rearrangement links TRBV13 to TRBJ2-5; TRBD1 is a possible D gene (5 bases). Trimming cost V 1 base and J 4 bases, with 13 bases left between them. The V gene's germline CDR1 is PRHDT and CDR2 FYEKMQ (reference sequence). CDR3 size: 15 residues.

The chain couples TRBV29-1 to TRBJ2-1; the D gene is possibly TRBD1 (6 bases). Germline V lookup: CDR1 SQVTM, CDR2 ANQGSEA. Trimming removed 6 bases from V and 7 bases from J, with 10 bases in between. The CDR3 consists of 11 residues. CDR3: CSVDTGNEQFF. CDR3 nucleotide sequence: TGCAGCGTGGACACAGGGAATGAGCAGTTCTTC.

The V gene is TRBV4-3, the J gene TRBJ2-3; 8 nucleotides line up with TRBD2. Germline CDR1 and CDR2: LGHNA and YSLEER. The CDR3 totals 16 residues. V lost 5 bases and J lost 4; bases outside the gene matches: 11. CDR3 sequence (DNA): TGCGCCAGCAGCACCCACGGGACTAGGAGGTCAGATACGCAGTATTTT. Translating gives CASSTHGTRRSDTQYF.

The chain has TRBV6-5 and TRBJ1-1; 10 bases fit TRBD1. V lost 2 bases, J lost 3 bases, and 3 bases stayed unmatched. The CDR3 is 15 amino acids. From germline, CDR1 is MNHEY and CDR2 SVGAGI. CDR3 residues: CASSYGTGVDTEAFF. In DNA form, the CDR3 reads TGTGCCAGCAGTTACGGGACAGGGGTAGACACTGAAGCTTTCTTT.

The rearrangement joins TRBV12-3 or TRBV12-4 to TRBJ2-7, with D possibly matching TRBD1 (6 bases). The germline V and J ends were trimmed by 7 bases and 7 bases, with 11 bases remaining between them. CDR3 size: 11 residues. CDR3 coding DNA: TGTGCCAGCACCCTGAGGGGGGAGCAGTACTTC. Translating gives CASTLRGEQYF.

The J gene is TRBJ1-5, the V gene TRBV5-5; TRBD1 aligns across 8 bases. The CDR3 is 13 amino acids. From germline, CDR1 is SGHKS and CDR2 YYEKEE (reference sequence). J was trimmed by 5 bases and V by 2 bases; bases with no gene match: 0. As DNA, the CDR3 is TGTGCCAGCAGCTTACAGGGGGATCAGCCCCAGCATTTT. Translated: CASSLQGDQPQHF.

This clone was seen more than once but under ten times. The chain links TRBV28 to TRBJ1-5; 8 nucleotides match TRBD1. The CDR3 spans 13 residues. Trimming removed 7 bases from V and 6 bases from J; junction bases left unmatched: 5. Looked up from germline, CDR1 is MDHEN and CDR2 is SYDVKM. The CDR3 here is CASMDRAGQPQHF. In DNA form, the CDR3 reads TGTGCCAGCATGGACAGGGCCGGTCAGCCCCAGCATTTT.

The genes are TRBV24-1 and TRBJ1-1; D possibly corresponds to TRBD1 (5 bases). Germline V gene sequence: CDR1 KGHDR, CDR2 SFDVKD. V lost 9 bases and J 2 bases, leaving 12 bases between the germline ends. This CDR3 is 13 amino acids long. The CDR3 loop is CATRGVTNTEAFF. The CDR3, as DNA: TGTGCCACCCGGGGGGTCACTAACACTGAAGCTTTCTTT.

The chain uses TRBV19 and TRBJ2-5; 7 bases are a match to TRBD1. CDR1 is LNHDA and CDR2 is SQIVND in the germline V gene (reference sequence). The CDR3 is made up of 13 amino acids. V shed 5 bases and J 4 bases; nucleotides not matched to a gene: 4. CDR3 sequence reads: CASSLGQAETQYF. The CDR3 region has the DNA TGTGCCAGTAGTCTAGGACAGGCAGAGACCCAGTACTTC.

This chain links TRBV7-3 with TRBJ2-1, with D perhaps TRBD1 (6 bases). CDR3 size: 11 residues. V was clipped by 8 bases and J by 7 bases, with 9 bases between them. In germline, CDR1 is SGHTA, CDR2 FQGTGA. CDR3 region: CASGRGNEQFF. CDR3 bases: TGTGCCAGCGGAAGGGGGAATGAGCAGTTCTTC.

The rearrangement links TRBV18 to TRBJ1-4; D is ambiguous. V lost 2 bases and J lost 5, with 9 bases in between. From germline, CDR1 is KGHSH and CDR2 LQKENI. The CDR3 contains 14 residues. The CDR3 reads CASSPGLGNEKLFF. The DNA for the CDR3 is TGTGCCAGCTCACCAGGCCTGGGCAATGAAAAACTGTTTTTT.

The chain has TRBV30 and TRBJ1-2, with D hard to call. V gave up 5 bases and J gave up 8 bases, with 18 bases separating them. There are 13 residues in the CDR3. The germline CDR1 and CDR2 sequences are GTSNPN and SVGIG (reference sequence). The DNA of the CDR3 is TGTGCCTGGGCCACGGGTTTTTCGGAGGGCTACACCTTC. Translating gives CAWATGFSEGYTF.

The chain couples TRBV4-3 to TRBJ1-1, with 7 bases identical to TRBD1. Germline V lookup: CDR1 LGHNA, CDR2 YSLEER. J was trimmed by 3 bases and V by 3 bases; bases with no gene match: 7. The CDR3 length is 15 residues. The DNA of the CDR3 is TGCGCCAGCAGCCAGCAGGGGGGCTACCACACTGAAGCTTTCTTT. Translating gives CASSQQGGYHTEAFF.

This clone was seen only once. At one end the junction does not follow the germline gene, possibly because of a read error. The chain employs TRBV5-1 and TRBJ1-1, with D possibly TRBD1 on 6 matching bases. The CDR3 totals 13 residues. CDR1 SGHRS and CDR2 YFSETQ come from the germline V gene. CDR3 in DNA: TGCGCCAGCAGCTTGAATTACCCCGAGGGGGAAGATTTT. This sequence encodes CASSLNYPEGEDF.

The CDR3 DNA is TGTGCCAGCAGGTGGACAAATCAGAATGGCTACACCTTC. This gives the protein CASRWTNQNGYTF. The V call is TRBV27, the J call TRBJ1-2; TRBD1 might be the D (5 bases). CDR3 size: 13 residues. The germline V and J ends were trimmed by 6 bases and 6 bases, with 14 bases remaining between them. Germline CDR1 reads MNHEY; CDR2 reads SMNVEV (reference sequence).

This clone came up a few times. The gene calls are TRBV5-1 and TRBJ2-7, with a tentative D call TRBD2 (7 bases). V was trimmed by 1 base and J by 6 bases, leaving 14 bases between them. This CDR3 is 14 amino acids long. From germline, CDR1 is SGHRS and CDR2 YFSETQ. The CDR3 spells CASSLRGARGEQYF. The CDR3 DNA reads TGCGCCAGCAGCTTGCGGGGGGCAAGGGGCGAGCAGTACTTC.

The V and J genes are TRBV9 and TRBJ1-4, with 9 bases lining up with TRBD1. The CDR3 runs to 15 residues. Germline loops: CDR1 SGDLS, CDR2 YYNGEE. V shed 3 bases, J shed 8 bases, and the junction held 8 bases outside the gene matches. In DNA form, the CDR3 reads TGTGCCAGCAGCGAGGGACAGGGTTTACTGGAAAAACTGTTTTTT. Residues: CASSEGQGLLEKLFF.

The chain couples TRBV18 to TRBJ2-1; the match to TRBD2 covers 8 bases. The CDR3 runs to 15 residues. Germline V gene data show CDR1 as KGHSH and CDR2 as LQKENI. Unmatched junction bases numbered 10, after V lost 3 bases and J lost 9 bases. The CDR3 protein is CASSPLDRAGGEQFF. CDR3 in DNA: TGTGCCAGCTCACCCTTGGACCGGGCGGGGGGTGAGCAGTTCTTC.

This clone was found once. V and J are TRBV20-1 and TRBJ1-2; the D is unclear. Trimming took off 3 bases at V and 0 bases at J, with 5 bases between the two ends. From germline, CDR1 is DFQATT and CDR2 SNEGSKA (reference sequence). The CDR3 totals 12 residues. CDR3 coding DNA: TGCAGTGCTAGTACACCTAACTATGGCTACACCTTC. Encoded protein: CSASTPNYGYTF.

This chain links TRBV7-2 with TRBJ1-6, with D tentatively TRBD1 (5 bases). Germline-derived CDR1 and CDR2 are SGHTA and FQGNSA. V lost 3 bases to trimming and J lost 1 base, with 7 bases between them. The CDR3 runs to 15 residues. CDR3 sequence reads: CASSLQGSYNSPLHF. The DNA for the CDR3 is TGTGCCAGCAGCTTGCAGGGTTCCTATAATTCACCCCTCCACTTT.

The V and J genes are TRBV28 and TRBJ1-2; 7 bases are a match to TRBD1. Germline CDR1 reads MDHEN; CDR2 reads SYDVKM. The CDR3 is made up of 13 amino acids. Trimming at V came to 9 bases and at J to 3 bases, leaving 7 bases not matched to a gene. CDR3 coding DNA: TGTGCCAGTTCCACCGGGACAGACTATGGCTACACCTTC. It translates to CASSTGTDYGYTF.

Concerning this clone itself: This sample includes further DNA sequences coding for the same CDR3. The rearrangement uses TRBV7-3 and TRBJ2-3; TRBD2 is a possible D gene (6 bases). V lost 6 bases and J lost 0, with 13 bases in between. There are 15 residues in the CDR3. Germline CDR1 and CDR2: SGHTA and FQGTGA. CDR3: CASSQSGGSTDTQYF. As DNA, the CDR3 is TGTGCCAGCAGTCAAAGTGGGGGGAGCACAGATACGCAGTATTTT.

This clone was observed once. The CDR3 loop is CASSQDSQGKSSPLHF. The CDR3 nucleotides read TGCGCCAGCAGCCAAGATTCCCAGGGAAAAAGTTCACCCCTCCACTTT. The rearrangement joins TRBV4-3 to TRBJ1-6, with D tentatively TRBD1 (5 bases). Germline values: CDR1 LGHNA, CDR2 YSLEER. Trimming removed 0 bases at V and 9 bases at J, with 15 bases between. CDR3 length equals 16 residues.

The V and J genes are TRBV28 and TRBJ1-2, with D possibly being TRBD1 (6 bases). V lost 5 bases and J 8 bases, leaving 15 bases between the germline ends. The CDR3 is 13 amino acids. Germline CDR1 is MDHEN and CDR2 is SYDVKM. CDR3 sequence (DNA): TGTGCCAGCAGTATACCGGACAGTGGAGGCTACACCTTC. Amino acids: CASSIPDSGGYTF.

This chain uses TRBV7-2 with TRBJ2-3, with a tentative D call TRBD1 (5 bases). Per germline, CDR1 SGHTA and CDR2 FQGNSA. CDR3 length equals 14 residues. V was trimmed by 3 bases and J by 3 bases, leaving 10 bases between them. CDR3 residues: CASSLYRTTDTQYF. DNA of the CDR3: TGTGCCAGCAGCTTGTACCGGACAACAGATACGCAGTATTTT.

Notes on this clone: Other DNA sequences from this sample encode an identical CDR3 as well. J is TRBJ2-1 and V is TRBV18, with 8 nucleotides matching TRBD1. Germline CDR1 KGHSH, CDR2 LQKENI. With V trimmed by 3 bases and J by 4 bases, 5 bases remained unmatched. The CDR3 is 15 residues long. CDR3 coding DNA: TGTGCCAGCTCACCTGGGACAGGCCTATACAATGAGCAGTTCTTC. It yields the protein CASSPGTGLYNEQFF.

The CDR3 DNA reads TGTGCCAGCAGTTTCTTCAGGGCTGAGACCCAGTACTTC. This gives the protein CASSFFRAETQYF. The chain joins TRBV6-2 or TRBV6-3 to TRBJ2-5; D possibly corresponds to TRBD1 (5 bases). This CDR3 contains 13 residues. The V gene's germline CDR1 is MNHEY and CDR2 SVGEGT. V shed 4 bases and J shed 5 bases, with 11 bases lying between them.